This TCR beta chain stems from a study of T cells in Graves' hyperthyroidism and ophthalmopathy (dated by TCRdb to the late 2010s). Some background on the complete study: Peripheral blood was collected at initial diagnosis, before any treatment. To identify TCR V-J signatures that set the groups apart, the researchers used a discovery cohort of 100 patients, made up of 40 to 45 with Graves' ophthalmopathy and about 60 with stable Graves' hyperthyroidism. Whether ophthalmopathy could be predicted prospectively was tested in an independent validation cohort made up of 18 to 20 hyperthyroidism patients plus 17 patients who later progressed to ophthalmopathy. The roughly 100 discovery patients were randomly split 7:3 into training and test sets. Thyroid tissue and blood T-cell repertoires from more than five Graves' hyperthyroidism patients were also compared in the study. Once sampling was done, hyperthyroidism patients were given methimazole at a starting dose of 30 mg daily, whereas ophthalmopathy patients were given high-dose intravenous methylprednisolone. The paper describes TCR Vbeta CDR3 sequencing of 120 to 150 peripheral blood samples, made up of under 50 ophthalmopathy patients, roughly 72 hyperthyroidism patients and 17 progressor patients.

Stable Graves' hyperthyroidism was defined as the absence of progression to ophthalmopathy over 18 months of follow-up. The hyperthyroidism patients were between 18 and 65 years old and newly diagnosed, with a disease duration of less than 2 months. The study excluded patients with uncontrolled infections, other autoimmune diseases, pregnancy or lactation. Diagnoses were based on clinical symptoms, serum thyroxine and TRAb, thyroid ultrasound and orbital computed tomography. Ficoll-Paque density gradient centrifugation was used to isolate PBMCs from 8 to 10 ml of fresh peripheral blood. Total RNA was extracted using Trizol reagent, and RNA quality was assessed on an Agilent 2100 Bioanalyzer. This clonotype was counted only a few times. There is no known antigen for this receptor. Qualities for individual bases were not recorded, and no much larger clone is one base off. TCR beta CDR3 regions were amplified from RNA transcripts. The TCR CDR3 was subjected to a first round of RT-PCR using the HTBI primer set and the Qiagen OneStep RT-PCR kit. A second multiplex PCR round built the libraries, followed by size selection and purification. Libraries were sequenced paired-end with 100 bp reads on an Illumina HiSeq2000. From the authors' description of their analysis: SOAPnuke was used to process the raw data, with reads discarded if the reads contained adapters or uncalled bases, had a mean Phred below 15, or lacked an exact constant-primer or identifier match. High-quality paired reads were merged using COPE v1.2.5, and each unique nucleotide sequence was defined as a clonotype. MiTCR v1.1 was used to align the clonotypes against IMGT TRBV, TRBD and TRBJ reference segments. Analysis was restricted to V-J combinations with a frequency above 0.0001, which covered roughly 99% of repertoires. The TCS score was defined as the ratio of F50 (clonal expansion) to E x V (chaos), calculated using BLOSUM62-based TCRdist between CDR3 peptides within each V-J. Welch's t-statistics and random forest reduced around 550 V-J features to about 12, which were used in a naive Bayes classifier (R e1071). TCRdb passed the public sequencing reads through fastp at Q25 and MiXCR, retaining productive beta sequences. All rows with the same CDR3 protein become a single entry with the most common DNA and genes. TCRdb assigned the V and J calls; the authors' analysis was not used. Within this sample are about half a million distinct CDR3 sequences, with less than 25% of them counted one time only. Approximately 25% of the sample is in the top ten clones.

What the authors observed across the whole study: Ophthalmopathy was separated from stable hyperthyroidism by a 13 V-J signature model, with approximately 90% sensitivity and 81% to 83% specificity obtained in cross-validation and 80%/75% obtained in testing. Sample size was not statistically predetermined, and investigators were not blinded to group allocation. In validation, progression to ophthalmopathy was predicted by the model with almost 71% sensitivity and around 75% specificity, a median of 6.5 months before onset. Blood samples also contained most of the expanded thyroid clonotypes (frequency above 0.001), which suggests that blood repertoires may reflect thyroid immune responses.

Sample: blood. The TCR was taken from a man aged 18-30 years with Graves' hyperthyroidism.

CDR3 protein: CASSLETGYFYEQYF. Here is the DNA: TGTGCCAGCAGTTTAGAGACAGGATACTTCTACGAGCAGTACTTC. In this chain, TRBV12-3 or TRBV12-4 is recombined with TRBJ2-7, with TRBD1 perhaps the D gene, on 6 matching bases. V is reduced by 1 base and J by 3 bases, leaving a spacing of 13 bases between them. Reading from cysteine to phenylalanine, the CDR3 counts 15 amino acids. Just CDR3 DNA is preserved here, 45 bases in frame from base 1.